This T cell receptor beta chain appears in the sequencing data of a study of cytomegalovirus exposure and HLA in healthy donors. Study results and caveats: Within the 120 validation repertoires, first-cohort TCR clusters tended to co-occur, according to a later analysis.

To note about this clone: The target antigen is unknown.

Produced via immunoSEQ multiplex PCR; TCRdb's table is partial and in-frame only. This repertoire shows 150,000 to 200,000 clones, roughly 81% found once; its top ten account for around 1.2%. The CDR3 runs 18 residues. Germline V gives CDR1 MGHRA, CDR2 YSYEKL. With V trimmed by 4 bases and J by 4 bases, 13 bases remained unmatched. The receptor was isolated from a woman aged 25 to 45 in good health and CMV-seronegative. The V call is TRBV4-1, the J call TRBJ2-3; TRBD2 matches at 11 bases. The sequenced sample was PBMCs. The CDR3 loop reads CASSRLPVTSGMSDTQYF. The CDR3 DNA reads as TGCGCCAGCAGCCGACTACCCGTGACTAGCGGGATGTCAGATACGCAGTATTTT.